This TCR beta chain was obtained from a study of blood T cell repertoires in COVID-19. Whole-study context: Sites across the United States, Italy and Spain contributed samples from acute and convalescent COVID-19. The cDNA or gDNA used as material had been derived from T cells, B-cell-depleted T cells, or PBMCs.

The recovered donors of Cohort 3 showed two negative PCRs, clearance, or symptom resolution. Authors' processing steps: Amplification from reference gene primers served as the basis for estimated nucleated cell counts. Clones were read by immunoSEQ multiplex PCR, and TCRdb kept only the in-frame ones, dropping some. The DNA gave D and trimming, while V, J and clone size come from that table. The sample holds approximately 500,000 clones, 70% to 90% seen once. The germline CDR1 and CDR2 sequences are SGHNT and YENEEA. V lost 1 base and J lost 2, with 21 bases in between. The CDR3 extends over 18 amino acids.

The sample was PBMCs or T cells enriched from blood (not recorded which). The chain combines TRBV11-3 with TRBJ2-7; no clear D gene. The TCR comes from a woman between 35 and 50 years old who had recovered from COVID-19. The DNA of the CDR3 is TGTGCCAGCAGCTTAGGAGCATGGTCAGGTATAGGAACCTACGAGCAGTACTTC. Protein product: CASSLGAWSGIGTYEQYF.